This T cell receptor delta chain derives from a study of gamma-delta chains in newborns, infants, children (dated by TCRdb to the late 2010s). Looking at the study overall: According to the study title, microbial exposure causes polyclonal expansion of innate gammadelta T cells right after birth. The study examined the way microbial exposure affected innate gammadelta T cell populations in human newborns right after birth.

CDR1 is given as GEAIGNYY and CDR2 as EKD, both from the germline V gene. V ends up 1 base short and J 0 bases short, with an unmatched junction base count of 7. From the cysteine through the phenylalanine, the CDR3 covers 18 amino acids. Only CDR3 DNA remains: 54 bases, in frame from the first base. This clone was observed a few times. The antigen it recognizes is unknown. Since a much larger clone is just one base distant, this may be a read error. This CDR3 is also generated by other DNA sequences in the sample. These reads were obtained on an Illumina MiSeq. After TCRdb called clones again from the public reads with CATT, rows with identical DNA were merged. The sample contains about 8,500 delta-chain clones, about 3.3% of them found a single time. The biggest ten clones account for 15% to 20% of the sample.

The rearrangement joined TRDV2 to TRDJ2, with 10 central nucleotides matching TRDD3. The source material was blood. The origin of this receptor is a child who was a newborn, infant or young child, either healthy, febrile or measles-vaccinated (not recorded which). The CDR3 amino acid sequence is: CACDTYWGISALTAQLFF. The nucleotide sequence is given as TGTGCCTGTGACACTTACTGGGGGATCTCAGCTTTGACAGCACAACTCTTCTTT.